This is a list of T cell receptor beta chains from one sample in a study of cytomegalovirus exposure and HLA in healthy donors. Measured with immunoSEQ multiplex PCR; TCRdb has only the in-frame clones, and not every one. The sample has about 70,000 clones, 70% to 75% seen once. Sample: PBMCs. The receptor set was obtained from a human donor in good health. The CDR3 runs from the conserved cysteine through the conserved F or W. A D gene is named only where the DNA matches it firmly. Not all rows give a size; the values are once, few, many and, for expanded clones, a class.

V gene: TRBV5-1
J gene: TRBJ2-1
D gene: TRBD2
clone size: NA
CDR3 length: 14
CDR3 protein: CASSRDYNYNEQFF
CDR3 DNA: TGCGCCAGCAGCCGGGACTACAATTACAATGAGCAGTTCTTC

V gene: TRBV28
J gene: TRBJ2-7
D gene: TRBD1
clone size: NA
CDR3 length: 17
CDR3 protein: CASSLISTGPVSYEQYF
CDR3 DNA: TGTGCCAGCAGTTTAATCTCGACAGGGCCCGTCTCCTACGAGCAGTACTTC

V gene: TRBV4-1
J gene: TRBJ1-2
D gene: NA
clone size: NA
CDR3 length: 15
CDR3 protein: CASSQGQSQDYGYTF
CDR3 DNA: TGCGCCAGCAGCCAAGGTCAGTCACAGGACTATGGCTACACCTTC

V gene: TRBV29-1
J gene: TRBJ2-7
D gene: TRBD1
clone size: NA
CDR3 length: 13
CDR3 protein: CSVTDRGLSEQYF
CDR3 DNA: TGCAGCGTCACGGACAGGGGGCTGTCCGAGCAGTACTTC

V gene: TRBV9
J gene: TRBJ2-5
D gene: TRBD2
clone size: NA
CDR3 length: 15
CDR3 protein: CASSFRGGEGETQYF
CDR3 DNA: TGTGCCAGCAGCTTTCGTGGAGGGGAGGGGGAGACCCAGTACTTC

V gene: TRBV7-9
J gene: TRBJ2-5
D gene: NA
clone size: NA
CDR3 length: 13
CDR3 protein: CASASAGVETQYF
CDR3 DNA: TGTGCCAGCGCCTCTGCAGGGGTAGAGACCCAGTACTTC

V gene: TRBV6-1
J gene: TRBJ2-1
D gene: TRBD2
clone size: NA
CDR3 length: 17
CDR3 protein: CASSEDLTSGAYNEQFF
CDR3 DNA: TGTGCCAGCAGTGAAGACCTCACTAGCGGGGCGTACAATGAGCAGTTCTTC

V gene: TRBV27
J gene: TRBJ2-7
D gene: NA
clone size: NA
CDR3 length: 15
CDR3 protein: CASRHSRRDGYEQYF
CDR3 DNA: TGTGCCAGCAGACATTCCAGGAGGGATGGATACGAGCAGTACTTC

V gene: TRBV5-6
J gene: TRBJ1-5
D gene: NA
clone size: NA
CDR3 length: 15
CDR3 protein: CASSPGANSNQPQHF
CDR3 DNA: TGTGCCAGCAGCCCTGGTGCGAATAGCAATCAGCCCCAGCATTTT

V gene: TRBV25-1
J gene: TRBJ2-1
D gene: TRBD2
clone size: few
CDR3 length: 14
CDR3 protein: CASRGGTGGNEQFF
CDR3 DNA: TGTGCCAGCAGGGGGGGAACGGGAGGGAATGAGCAGTTCTTC

V gene: TRBV2
J gene: TRBJ2-7
D gene: TRBD1
clone size: few
CDR3 length: 15
CDR3 protein: CASRPGTGSSYEQYF
CDR3 DNA: TGTGCCAGCAGGCCGGGGACAGGGAGCTCCTACGAGCAGTACTTC

V gene: TRBV9
J gene: TRBJ1-4
D gene: NA
clone size: NA
CDR3 length: 15
CDR3 protein: CASSLGLGTNEKLFF
CDR3 DNA: TGTGCCAGCAGTTTGGGACTCGGGACGAATGAAAAACTGTTTTTT

V gene: TRBV28
J gene: TRBJ2-7
D gene: NA
clone size: NA
CDR3 length: 17
CDR3 protein: CASSLPRLNSGSYEQYF
CDR3 DNA: TGTGCCAGCAGTTTACCCCGACTAAATTCCGGGTCCTACGAGCAGTACTTC

V gene: TRBV7-7
J gene: TRBJ2-5
D gene: TRBD2
clone size: NA
CDR3 length: 17
CDR3 protein: CASSLSGTSGIGETQYF
CDR3 DNA: TGTGCTAGCAGCTTATCCGGGACTAGCGGGATAGGGGAGACCCAGTACTTC

V gene: TRBV4-1
J gene: TRBJ2-7
D gene: NA
clone size: NA
CDR3 length: 14
CDR3 protein: CASSQDRGSWEQYF
CDR3 DNA: TGCGCCAGCAGCCAAGATAGAGGCTCATGGGAGCAGTACTTC

V gene: TRBV21-1
J gene: TRBJ1-1
D gene: NA
clone size: NA
CDR3 length: 14
CDR3 protein: CASSHGHCYTEAFF
CDR3 DNA: TGTGCCAGCAGCCACGGACACTGCTACACTGAAGCTTTCTTT

V gene: TRBV18
J gene: TRBJ1-2
D gene: NA
clone size: NA
CDR3 length: 14
CDR3 protein: CASSPRQFSYGYTF
CDR3 DNA: TGTGCCAGCTCACCACGACAGTTTTCCTATGGCTACACCTTC

V gene: TRBV4-2
J gene: TRBJ2-1
D gene: TRBD1
clone size: few
CDR3 length: 13
CDR3 protein: CASSLTGGWSQFF
CDR3 DNA: TGTGCCAGCAGTCTTACAGGGGGTTGGTCGCAGTTCTTC

V gene: TRBV4-1
J gene: TRBJ2-3
D gene: NA
clone size: NA
CDR3 length: 16
CDR3 protein: CASSQGNSGNTDTQYF
CDR3 DNA: TGCGCCAGCAGCCAAGGGAATTCAGGGAACACAGATACGCAGTATTTT

V gene: TRBV5-6
J gene: TRBJ1-2
D gene: TRBD1
clone size: few
CDR3 length: 14
CDR3 protein: CASSLVEGASGYTF
CDR3 DNA: TGTGCCAGCAGCTTGGTAGAGGGGGCATCTGGCTACACCTTC

V gene: TRBV27
J gene: TRBJ1-4
D gene: NA
clone size: NA
CDR3 length: 13
CDR3 protein: CASGLSRVEKLFF
CDR3 DNA: TGTGCCAGCGGTTTGAGTAGAGTTGAAAAACTGTTTTTT

V gene: TRBV11-1
J gene: TRBJ2-6
D gene: NA
clone size: NA
CDR3 length: 17
CDR3 protein: CASSLDLGISGANVLTF
CDR3 DNA: TGTGCCAGCAGCTTAGACCTAGGAATCTCTGGGGCCAACGTCCTGACTTTC

V gene: TRBV6-7
J gene: TRBJ2-5
D gene: NA
clone size: NA
CDR3 length: 18
CDR3 protein: CASSYPAARRVGAETQYF
CDR3 DNA: TGTGCCAGCAGTTACCCCGCCGCGCGGAGGGTCGGGGCAGAGACCCAGTACTTC

V gene: TRBV7-9
J gene: TRBJ2-1
D gene: TRBD2
clone size: few
CDR3 length: 17
CDR3 protein: CASSRTGRERALNEQFF
CDR3 DNA: TGTGCCAGCAGCAGAACGGGGCGGGAGAGGGCCTTAAATGAGCAGTTCTTC

V gene: TRBV30
J gene: TRBJ1-5
D gene: NA
clone size: NA
CDR3 length: 13
CDR3 protein: CAWTPYSNQPQHF
CDR3 DNA: TGTGCCTGGACTCCCTATAGCAATCAGCCCCAGCATTTT

V gene: TRBV6-1
J gene: TRBJ1-1
D gene: TRBD1
clone size: few
CDR3 length: 12
CDR3 protein: CASNDRDGEAFF
CDR3 DNA: TGTGCCAGCAACGACAGGGACGGTGAAGCTTTCTTT

V gene: TRBV6-5
J gene: TRBJ2-1
D gene: TRBD2
clone size: NA
CDR3 length: 16
CDR3 protein: CASSYGGLAGINEQFF
CDR3 DNA: TGTGCCAGCAGTTACGGGGGACTAGCGGGTATTAATGAGCAGTTCTTC

V gene: TRBV5-1
J gene: TRBJ1-2
D gene: NA
clone size: NA
CDR3 length: 13
CDR3 protein: CASRVEANYGYTF
CDR3 DNA: TGCGCCAGCAGGGTAGAGGCGAACTATGGCTACACCTTC

V gene: TRBV10-3
J gene: TRBJ1-1
D gene: NA
clone size: few
CDR3 length: 13
CDR3 protein: CAIRLELNTEAFF
CDR3 DNA: TGTGCCATCAGACTAGAGTTGAACACTGAAGCTTTCTTT

V gene: TRBV6-1
J gene: TRBJ2-7
D gene: NA
clone size: NA
CDR3 length: 11
CDR3 protein: CASSELYEQYF
CDR3 DNA: TGTGCCAGCAGTGAACTCTACGAGCAGTACTTC

V gene: TRBV29-1
J gene: TRBJ1-3
D gene: NA
clone size: NA
CDR3 length: 16
CDR3 protein: CSVEPLGAPTGNTIYF
CDR3 DNA: TGCAGCGTTGAGCCTTTGGGGGCCCCAACTGGAAACACCATATATTTT

V gene: TRBV19
J gene: TRBJ1-2
D gene: NA
clone size: NA
CDR3 length: 14
CDR3 protein: CASSTLRENYGYTF
CDR3 DNA: TGTGCCAGTAGTACCCTCCGGGAGAACTATGGCTACACCTTC

V gene: TRBV9
J gene: TRBJ1-3
D gene: TRBD1
clone size: NA
CDR3 length: 19
CDR3 protein: CASSSYGTGSPLDGNTIYF
CDR3 DNA: TGTGCCAGCAGCTCTTACGGGACAGGGTCGCCCCTTGACGGAAACACCATATATTTT

V gene: TRBV13
J gene: TRBJ2-2
D gene: NA
clone size: NA
CDR3 length: 15
CDR3 protein: CASSLFQGQVGELFF
CDR3 DNA: TGTGCCAGCAGCTTATTTCAGGGGCAGGTCGGGGAGCTGTTTTTT

V gene: TRBV7-3
J gene: TRBJ2-3
D gene: TRBD1
clone size: NA
CDR3 length: 16
CDR3 protein: CASSLAGTGSTDTQYF
CDR3 DNA: TGTGCCAGCAGCTTGGCCGGGACAGGGAGCACAGATACGCAGTATTTT

V gene: TRBV28
J gene: TRBJ2-3
D gene: TRBD2
clone size: NA
CDR3 length: 14
CDR3 protein: CASEVAGATDTQYF
CDR3 DNA: TGTGCCAGTGAGGTAGCGGGAGCCACAGATACGCAGTATTTT

V gene: TRBV7-6
J gene: TRBJ1-5
D gene: NA
clone size: NA
CDR3 length: 13
CDR3 protein: CASSLVADQPQHF
CDR3 DNA: TGTGCCAGCAGCTTAGTAGCTGATCAGCCCCAGCATTTT

V gene: TRBV9
J gene: TRBJ2-7
D gene: NA
clone size: NA
CDR3 length: 15
CDR3 protein: CASSPPTGEGYEQYF
CDR3 DNA: TGTGCCAGCAGCCCCCCGACAGGGGAGGGCTACGAGCAGTACTTC

V gene: TRBV6-5
J gene: TRBJ2-1
D gene: NA
clone size: NA
CDR3 length: 12
CDR3 protein: CASKDSQSEQFF
CDR3 DNA: TGTGCCAGCAAGGACTCCCAGAGTGAGCAGTTCTTC

V gene: TRBV9
J gene: TRBJ1-1
D gene: TRBD1
clone size: NA
CDR3 length: 14
CDR3 protein: CASSAYRGGTEAFF
CDR3 DNA: TGTGCCAGCAGCGCCTACAGGGGAGGAACTGAAGCTTTCTTT

V gene: TRBV4-1
J gene: TRBJ1-2
D gene: NA
clone size: NA
CDR3 length: 16
CDR3 protein: CASSQESGRGAVGYTF
CDR3 DNA: TGCGCCAGCAGCCAAGAATCTGGCAGGGGCGCGGTTGGCTACACCTTC

V gene: TRBV7-6
J gene: TRBJ2-7
D gene: NA
clone size: NA
CDR3 length: 13
CDR3 protein: CASSPGLSYEQYF
CDR3 DNA: TGTGCCAGCAGCCCAGGGCTCTCCTACGAGCAGTACTTC

V gene: TRBV5-4
J gene: TRBJ2-7
D gene: NA
clone size: NA
CDR3 length: 15
CDR3 protein: CASRLDKQISYEQYF
CDR3 DNA: TGTGCCAGCAGGTTGGACAAACAAATCTCCTACGAGCAGTACTTC

V gene: TRBV28
J gene: TRBJ1-2
D gene: TRBD1
clone size: NA
CDR3 length: 15
CDR3 protein: CASSRDRVMIEGYTF
CDR3 DNA: TGTGCCAGCAGCCGGGACAGGGTGATGATAGAGGGCTACACCTTC